This TCR beta chain was profiled in a study of T-cell memory formation after mild COVID-19. Whole-study findings and limits: Prior to infection, memory already included some responding clones, suggesting cross-reactive memory joined.

CDR3 length: 17 residues. Germline V lookup: CDR1 LGHDT, CDR2 YNNKEL (reference sequence). Trimming at V came to 1 base and at J to 4 bases, leaving 4 bases not matched to a gene. Concerning this clonotype: What it recognizes is unknown.

A single record per CDR3 protein comes from TCRdb applying MiXCR to the 5' RACE reads. The repertoire holds about 200,000 distinct CDR3 sequences, with more than 8% as singletons. Sequencing was done on a sample of PBMCs or a T cell subset sorted from them (not recorded which). The chain is built from TRBV3-1 and TRBJ2-3; 14 bases align to TRBD2. This clonotype was sampled from a man younger than 35 who had mild COVID-19 (a few samples of this study predate the infection). Cell type and time point are not known. CDR3 sequence: CASSQGLAGGPADTQYF. DNA for the CDR3: TGTGCCAGCAGCCAAGGACTAGCGGGGGGGCCCGCAGATACGCAGTATTTT.